Each of the 14 T cell receptor beta chains below was sequenced from the same sample in a study of T cells expressing NK-cell markers. Each CDR3 protein gets one entry in TCRdb, which reprocessed the 5' RACE reads and gives no DNA. The table counts roughly 450,000 distinct CDR3 sequences; roughly 1.4% lies in the top ten. Material for sequencing was blood T cells: a sorted CD56 or NKG2C T cell subset, CD4+ or CD8+ T cells, or bulk PBMC T cells (not recorded which). Receptors were obtained from a woman between 50 and 59 years old in good health.

The rearrangement links TRBV19 to TRBJ2-1; TCRdb names TRBD1, which stays unverified in the absence of DNA. The V gene's germline CDR1 is LNHDA and CDR2 SQIVND (reference sequence). The CDR3 has 17 residues. The CDR3: CASSIGGAGSSYNEQFF.

V gene TRBV19 combines with J gene TRBJ1-5; TCRdb lists TRBD1, though no DNA is available to test this call. The germline gives CDR1 LNHDA, CDR2 SQIVND (reference sequence). The CDR3 has 16 amino acids. This CDR3 is CASSRTLGDRGQPQHF.

The chain combines TRBV3-1 with TRBJ2-1; the D call of TRBD2 rests on TCRdb alone, since no DNA is present to check it. This CDR3 comprises 19 residues. CDR1 and CDR2 from the germline V gene are LGHDT and YNNKEL (reference sequence). The CDR3 sequence: CASSPLASSGRHGTNEQFF.

The chain recombines TRBV25-1 with TRBJ1-2; TCRdb selects TRBD1, and the lack of DNA leaves this call unchecked. From germline, CDR1 is MGHDK and CDR2 SYGVNS. There are 15 residues in the CDR3. CDR3 region: CASSDYYRGRGGYTF.

The rearrangement links TRBV5-1 to TRBJ2-3; the TCRdb D gene call, TRBD2, has no DNA to confirm it. The CDR3 totals 14 residues. The germline CDR1 and CDR2 sequences are SGHRS and YFSETQ. The CDR3 spells CASKRSGSTDTQYF. Using reference TRBV5-1 and TRBJ2-3 for the parts outside the CDR3, the full variable domain is KAGVTQTPRYLIKTRGQQVTLSCSPISGHRSVSWYQQTPGQGLQFLFEYFSETQRNKGNFPGRFSGRQFSNSRSEMNVSTLELGDSALYLCASKRSGSTDTQYFGPGTRLTVL.

The rearrangement uses TRBV11-2 and TRBJ2-5. This CDR3 has 12 amino acids. Germline lookup yields CDR1 SGHAT and CDR2 FQNNGV. This CDR3 reads CASRQWGETQYF.

J is TRBJ1-5 and V is TRBV6-6; the TCRdb call, TRBD1, lacks DNA for checking. Per germline, CDR1 MNHNY and CDR2 SVGAGI (reference sequence). The CDR3 contains 14 residues. CDR3 residues: CASSYWGGNQPQHF.

The V gene is TRBV29-1, the J gene TRBJ1-1; TCRdb designates TRBD1, a call that cannot be tested without DNA. The CDR3 is 12 amino acids. CDR1 is SQVTM, CDR2 ANQGSEA, per germline. The CDR3 loop reads CSVPGQGPYAFF.

The chain carries TRBV3-1 and TRBJ2-1; the D call of TRBD2 rests on TCRdb alone, since no DNA is present to check it. The CDR3 runs to 13 residues. Looked up from germline, CDR1 is LGHDT and CDR2 is YNNKEL (reference sequence). The CDR3 region is CASSHPTSDEQFF.

CDR3 sequence: CASSQWGASDREKLFF. This chain links TRBV16 with TRBJ1-4; the TCRdb call, TRBD1, lacks DNA for checking. This CDR3 comprises 16 residues. Germline V gives CDR1 KGHSY, CDR2 FQNENV.

V is TRBV6-6 and J is TRBJ1-3; TCRdb gives TRBD1 as the D gene, but with no DNA this cannot be confirmed. The germline CDR1 and CDR2 sequences are MNHNY and SVGAGI (reference sequence). This CDR3 has 15 amino acids. CDR3 sequence reads: CASSYSKGTGNTIYF.

The chain links TRBV7-9 to TRBJ2-1; TCRdb returns TRBD2, unconfirmable since there is no DNA. The germline V gene encodes CDR1 SEHNR and CDR2 FQNEAQ (reference sequence). This CDR3 has 15 amino acids. CDR3: CASSPGASGSGEQFF.

V and J are TRBV20-1 and TRBJ1-2; TCRdb's assignment of TRBD1 cannot be checked, as there is no DNA. Germline loops: CDR1 DFQATT, CDR2 SNEGSKA (reference sequence). CDR3 length: 12 residues. The CDR3 sequence is CSARTGEGRYTF.

The chain uses TRBV4-1 and TRBJ2-3; TCRdb's D gene call, TRBD2, goes unchecked for lack of DNA. This CDR3 has 16 residues. CDR1 is MGHRA and CDR2 is YSYEKL in the germline V gene. CDR3 sequence: CASSHPPRQNTDTQYF.